The subject of this entry is one TCR beta chain. The antigen remains undetermined. The junction departs from the called germline gene at one end, perhaps through a read error. The CDR3 totals 16 residues. The germline V gene has CDR1 MNHEY and CDR2 SVGEGT. The data were obtained in a study of T-cell memory formation after mild COVID-19. Study findings and constraints: Cross-reactive memory seemingly joined, as some responding clones were found in pre-infection memory. There was no confirmation that second-wave clones peaking on day 37 were SARS-CoV-2 specific.

TCRdb redid the calling of the 5' RACE reads with MiXCR, one entry per CDR3 protein. The sample consists of approximately 560,000 distinct CDR3 sequences, 15% to 20% of them appearing once. Sequenced input: PBMCs or a T cell subset sorted from them (not recorded which). The sequence was collected from an adult woman who had mild COVID-19 (a few samples of this study predate the infection). Cell type and time point are not known. This rearrangement joins TRBV6-2 or TRBV6-3 to TRBJ2-2, with TRBD1 identical over 8 bases. This CDR3 reads CASSSPGGVSTVELFF. DNA of the CDR3: TGTGCCAGCAGCTCACCAGGGGGCGTGAGCACCGTGGAGCTGTTTTTT.